The 6 T cell receptor beta chains below were found in one sample sequenced in a study of CD8 T cells in Susac syndrome. The RNA, roughly 0.5 to 1 ug, was put through reverse transcription using random hexamers. TCRdb used MiXCR to reprocess the immunoSEQ multiplex PCR reads, holding one entry per CDR3 protein. The sample comprises under 250,000 distinct CDR3 sequences, approximately 94% of which are singletons, and approximately 0.15% rests with the top ten. The sample was CD4+ T cells from PBMCs. These receptors were obtained from a human donor with Susac syndrome.

The genes are TRBV14 and TRBJ2-5; the D gene is possibly TRBD2 (5 bases). Trimming shortened V by 4 bases and J by 4 bases, and 10 bases separated the two germline ends. This CDR3 is built from 13 residues. Germline V gene sequence: CDR1 SGHDN, CDR2 FVKESK. CDR3 sequence (DNA): TGTGCCAGCAGCCCCACTACTAGAGAGACCCAGTACTTC. It is translated as CASSPTTRETQYF.

The V and J genes are TRBV18 and TRBJ2-7; TRBD1 might be the D (6 bases). Germline V gives CDR1 KGHSH, CDR2 LQKENI. This CDR3 has 16 amino acids. The V gene lost 1 base and the J gene lost 0 bases, with 13 bases spanning the gap. In DNA, the CDR3 is TGTGCCAGCTCACCACGGGCAGGGGATAGCTCCTACGAGCAGTACTTC. Translated: CASSPRAGDSSYEQYF.

V is TRBV6-1 and J is TRBJ1-1, with a possible D match to TRBD1 (6 bases). CDR3 length: 16 amino acids. Germline V gene data show CDR1 as MNHNS and CDR2 as SASEGT. Trimming cost V 6 bases and J 0 bases, with 17 bases left between them. As DNA, the CDR3 is TGTGCCAGCAGCCCGGCCCCCAGGGGCTTGAACACTGAAGCTTTCTTT. Its protein product is CASSPAPRGLNTEAFF.

CDR3 nucleotide sequence: TGTGCCAGCAGCGTATACCTAGCCACAGATACGCAGTATTTT. Protein product: CASSVYLATDTQYF. This chain joins TRBV9 and TRBJ2-3; the D gene is possibly TRBD2 (5 bases). Germline assignment: CDR1 SGDLS and CDR2 YYNGEE. V was pared by 1 base and J by 2 bases, with 8 bases between. The CDR3 covers 14 residues.

J is TRBJ2-7 and V is TRBV28; possibly TRBD2 for D (6 bases). This CDR3 contains 13 residues. V lost 6 bases and J 6 bases, leaving 15 bases between the germline ends. The germline V gene encodes CDR1 MDHEN and CDR2 SYDVKM. This CDR3 is CASSPGVFSEQYF. The CDR3 DNA is TGTGCCAGCAGCCCGGGGGTCTTCAGCGAGCAGTACTTC. The variable domain in full, completed from reference TRBV28 and TRBJ2-7, reads DVKVTQSSRYLVKRTGEKVFLECVQDMDHENMFWYRQDPGLGLRLIYFSYDVKMKEKGDIPEGYSVSREKKERFSLILESASTNQTSMYLCASSPGVFSEQYFGPGTRLTVT.

In this sample, this clonotype turned up once. The chain is built from TRBV29-1 and TRBJ1-1, with D unclear. There are 12 residues in the CDR3. Germline CDR1 reads SQVTM; CDR2 reads ANQGSEA. Trimming removed 4 bases at V and 0 bases at J, with 6 bases between. The CDR3 sequence: CSVGSMNTEAFF. Here the CDR3 DNA reads TGCAGCGTTGGTAGTATGAACACTGAAGCTTTCTTT.